The next 3 T cell receptor beta chains were all read from a single sample in a study of control samples from healthy donors and cancer patients. Sequencing used immunoSEQ multiplex PCR; TCRdb keeps in-frame clones, though not all of them. The data contain 95,000 to 130,000 clones, around 89% of them singletons. Sequenced input: blood. Source of these receptors: a woman in her 70s in good health.

This chain connects TRBV7-2 to TRBJ2-1; D remains unclear. The V gene's germline CDR1 is SGHTA and CDR2 FQGNSA. Trimming left V 5 bases short and J 10 bases short, with 15 bases between. CDR3 length: 13 residues. DNA for the CDR3: TGTGCCAGCAGCCCGGGTGGGTGGCGAGAGCAGTTCTTC. As protein: CASSPGGWREQFF.

This clone showed up just once. The chain recombines TRBV27 with TRBJ1-2, with 7 bases that match TRBD1. This CDR3 contains 14 residues. Trimming removed 3 bases from V and 8 bases from J; junction bases left unmatched: 9. CDR1 is MNHEY, CDR2 SMNVEV, per germline (reference sequence). CDR3 sequence reads: CASSFGSGGRGYTF. The CDR3, as DNA: TGTGCCAGCAGTTTCGGGTCAGGGGGTAGGGGCTACACCTTC.

The chain links TRBV3-1 (or the pseudogene TRBV3-2) to TRBJ2-2, with D perhaps TRBD1 (5 bases). The CDR3 consists of 14 residues. Trimming removed 4 bases from V and 5 bases from J, with 11 bases in between. The germline CDR1 and CDR2 sequences are LGHDT and YNNKEL (reference sequence). The CDR3 region has the DNA TGTGCCAGCAGCCCCCGACAGAAAACCGGGGAGCTGTTTTTT. Translating it yields CASSPRQKTGELFF.